These 25 T cell receptor beta chains were sequenced from one sample in a study of blood T cell repertoires in COVID-19. Sequencing was performed with immunoSEQ multiplex PCR; in TCRdb, only in-frame clones are kept and a portion is missing. The sample consists of 50,000 to 75,000 clones, around 93% of them appearing once. Sample: peripheral blood. The receptors here all came from an older man with active COVID-19.

The V call is TRBV6-1, the J call TRBJ2-3; TRBD1 might be the D (7 bases). CDR1 and CDR2 (germline): MNHNS, SASEGT. The ends were cut back, 2 bases at V and 1 base at J, with 10 bases in the middle. The CDR3 contains 15 residues. The CDR3 coding sequence is TGTGCCAGCAGTGAACGGGGGACAGGCACAGATACGCAGTATTTT. Translated: CASSERGTGTDTQYF.

The V gene is TRBV7-8, the J gene TRBJ2-1, with 9 bases that match TRBD2. The CDR3 spans 16 residues. Germline values: CDR1 SGHVS, CDR2 FQNEAQ. Unmatched junction bases numbered 3, after V lost 3 bases and J lost 0 bases. As DNA, the CDR3 is TGTGCCAGCAGCTTCGGGCGGGGGGGCTCCTACAATGAGCAGTTCTTC. It yields the protein CASSFGRGGSYNEQFF. The full variable domain, its missing parts supplied by reference TRBV7-8 and TRBJ2-1, is GAGVSQSPRYKVAKRGQDVALRCDPISGHVSLFWYQQALGQGPEFLTYFQNEAQLDKSGLPSDRFFAERPEGSVSTLKIQRTQQEDSAVYLCASSFGRGGSYNEQFFGPGTRLTVL.

V gene TRBV18 combines with J gene TRBJ2-2; perhaps TRBD1 as D (7 bases). This CDR3 is 17 amino acids long. Germline CDR1 and CDR2: KGHSH and LQKENI. Between the trimmed V and J ends, which lost 11 bases and 0 bases, there was a span of 22 bases. The CDR3 DNA is TGTGCCGCCGGGGGACAGAAACAAATTTCGAACACCGGGGAGCTGTTTTTT. Translation gives CAAGGQKQISNTGELFF. Complete variable domain (other parts from reference TRBV18 and TRBJ2-2): NAGVMQNPRHLVRRRGQEARLRCSPMKGHSHVYWYRQLPEEGLKFMVYLQKENIIDESGMPKERFSAEFPKEGPSILRIQQVVRGDSAAYFCAAGGQKQISNTGELFFGEGSRLTVL.

V and J are TRBV7-3 and TRBJ2-1; D call uncertain. From germline, CDR1 is SGHTA and CDR2 FQGTGA. CDR3 length: 15 amino acids. Trimming took 2 bases from V and 2 from J, leaving 10 bases between them. The CDR3 sequence: CASSLQPSPYNEQFF. CDR3 DNA sequence: TGTGCCAGCAGCTTACAACCAAGCCCCTACAATGAGCAGTTCTTC.

The V call is TRBV12-3 or TRBV12-4, the J call TRBJ2-7, with TRBD2 identical over 9 bases. This CDR3 contains 13 residues. CDR3 bases: TGTGCCAGCAGAGGGTCAGCGGGGGGCCCCTTATCGGTC. Amino acids: CASRGSAGGPLSV.

The V and J genes are TRBV7-8 and TRBJ2-3, with a weak D call TRBD2 (6 bases). Trimming stripped 1 base from V and 1 base from J, with 9 bases between. Germline assignment: CDR1 SGHVS and CDR2 FQNEAQ. This CDR3 contains 15 residues. The CDR3, as DNA: TGTGCCAGCAGCTTAGATTTAGCGGGCACAGATACGCAGTATTTT. Translating it yields CASSLDLAGTDTQYF.

The chain is built from TRBV4-1 and TRBJ1-1; D gene uncertain. Germline CDR1 and CDR2: MGHRA and YSYEKL. The CDR3 has 16 residues. With 0 bases removed from V and 0 bases from J, the gap between germline ends came to 11 bases. The CDR3 coding sequence is TGCGCCAGCAGCCAAGATCGGCAGGTCATGAACACTGAAGCTTTCTTT. Encoded protein: CASSQDRQVMNTEAFF.

The V gene is TRBV19, the J gene TRBJ2-6; D is possibly TRBD2 (6 bases). The CDR3 spans 15 residues. V was clipped by 5 bases and J by 0 bases, with 8 bases between them. Germline lookup yields CDR1 LNHDA and CDR2 SQIVND (reference sequence). This CDR3 reads CASSRDFSGANVLTF. CDR3 coding DNA: TGTGCCAGTAGTCGGGACTTCTCTGGGGCCAACGTCCTGACTTTC.

The rearrangement links TRBV13 to TRBJ2-2, with D perhaps matching TRBD2 (6 bases). Germline values: CDR1 PRHDT, CDR2 FYEKMQ (reference sequence). Trimming pared 1 base from V and 4 bases from J, leaving 13 bases between. This CDR3 is built from 16 residues. The CDR3 is CASSLVTRRATGELFF. The CDR3, as DNA: TGTGCCAGCAGCTTAGTCACCCGGAGGGCCACCGGGGAGCTGTTTTTT.

This rearrangement joins TRBV28 to TRBJ2-7, with D possibly matching TRBD1 (5 bases). The CDR3 runs to 13 residues. V lost 5 bases and J lost 1, with 9 bases in between. Germline CDR1 is MDHEN and CDR2 is SYDVKM. The CDR3 sequence: CASSPQVSYEQYV. In nucleotides, the CDR3 is TGTGCCAGCAGTCCACAGGTATCCTACGAGCAGTACGTC.

The rearrangement uses TRBV6-2 or TRBV6-3 and TRBJ2-3; D may be TRBD2 (6 bases). This CDR3 is built from 15 residues. Trimming removed 4 bases at V and 5 bases at J, with 16 bases between. Germline assignment: CDR1 MNHEY and CDR2 SVGEGT. In DNA, the CDR3 is TGTGCCAGCAGTTCCCCGTCGGGGGTGGTAGATACGCAGTATTTT. It codes for CASSSPSGVVDTQYF.

This clone has a single count. The V and J genes are TRBV6-2 or TRBV6-3 and TRBJ2-5, with TRBD1 identical over 8 bases. The junction had 5 bases not matched to a gene; V was cut back by 3 bases and J by 2 bases. Germline V gives CDR1 MNHEY, CDR2 SVGEGT. The CDR3 has 15 residues. The CDR3 protein is CASSYPGQGQETQYF. The CDR3 DNA reads as TGTGCCAGCAGTTATCCCGGACAGGGTCAAGAGACCCAGTACTTC.

The chain is built from TRBV19 and TRBJ2-3, with 8 nucleotides matching TRBD1. Trimming took 5 bases from V and 1 from J; bases not matched to a gene: 5. The CDR3 is 15 residues long. CDR1 is LNHDA and CDR2 is SQIVND in the germline V gene (reference sequence). The CDR3, as DNA: TGTGCCAGTAGTCCGGACAGGGTGGGCACAGATACGCAGTATTTT. This gives the protein CASSPDRVGTDTQYF.

This clone was picked up one time. The chain uses TRBV5-1 and TRBJ1-2; D gene ambiguous. CDR1 and CDR2 from the germline V gene are SGHRS and YFSETQ. This CDR3 is built from 15 residues. Trimming took off 0 bases at V and 5 bases at J, with 14 bases between the two ends. For the CDR3, the DNA is TGCGCCAGCAGCTTGGCGCAGGCTGTAGGTTATGGCTACACCTTC. Translating it yields CASSLAQAVGYGYTF.

In DNA form, the CDR3 reads TGTGCCAGCAGTCACTACAATGAGCAGTTCTTC. It is translated as CASSHYNEQFF. This sequence joins TRBV3-1 (or the pseudogene TRBV3-2) and TRBJ2-1; D is uncertain. The CDR3 runs to 11 residues. V lost 6 bases, J lost 3 bases, and 3 bases lay in between. Germline CDR1 reads LGHDT; CDR2 reads YNNKEL (reference sequence).

The V and J genes are TRBV2 and TRBJ1-6; D is ambiguous. CDR1 and CDR2 (germline): SNHLY, FYNNEI. CDR3 length: 15 residues. V was pared by 4 bases and J by 0 bases, with 7 bases between. For the CDR3, the DNA is TGTGCCAGCAGTGTAGAAAGCTCCTATAATTCACCCCTCCACTTT. Translated, it gives CASSVESSYNSPLHF. The variable domain in full, completed from reference TRBV2 and TRBJ1-6, reads EPEVTQTPSHQVTQMGQEVILRCVPISNHLYFYWYRQILGQKVEFLVSFYNNEISEKSEIFDDQFSVERPDGSNFTLKIRSTKLEDSAMYFCASSVESSYNSPLHFGNGTRLTVT.

This chain links TRBV5-4 with TRBJ1-2; 7 nucleotides line up with TRBD1. The CDR3 totals 13 residues. CDR1 is SGHNT and CDR2 is YYREEE in the germline V gene (reference sequence). Unmatched junction bases numbered 4, after V lost 0 bases and J lost 8 bases. The CDR3 DNA reads TGTGCCAGCAGCTTGGAACAGGGGAGAGGCTACACCTTC. Translated, it gives CASSLEQGRGYTF.

The rearrangement uses TRBV19 and TRBJ1-5; 10 bases are a match to TRBD1. The germline CDR1 and CDR2 sequences are LNHDA and SQIVND (reference sequence). Trimming cost V 6 bases and J 6 bases; bases outside gene matches: 2. The CDR3 contains 13 residues. CDR3 sequence reads: CASRTGGRQPQHF. DNA for the CDR3: TGTGCCAGTAGGACAGGGGGCCGTCAGCCCCAGCATTTT. The variable domain in full, completed from reference TRBV19 and TRBJ1-5, reads DGGITQSPKYLFRKEGQNVTLSCEQNLNHDAMYWYRQDPGQGLRLIYYSQIVNDFQKGDIAEGYSVSREKKESFPLTVTSAQKNPTAFYLCASRTGGRQPQHFGDGTRLSIL.

The chain couples TRBV6-6 to TRBJ2-7; 9 positions agree with TRBD1. With V trimmed by 7 bases and J by 5 bases, 12 bases remained unmatched. This CDR3 is built from 15 residues. Per germline, CDR1 MNHNY and CDR2 SVGAGI (reference sequence). The CDR3 reads CASKGGQGTRDEQYF. The CDR3 nucleotides are TGTGCCAGCAAGGGGGGACAGGGAACGCGTGACGAGCAGTACTTC.

The V call is TRBV5-4, the J call TRBJ2-3; TRBD2 agrees at 12 bases. The CDR3 is 17 amino acids. Germline CDR1 SGHNT, CDR2 YYREEE (reference sequence). The trim removed 2 bases at V and 3 bases at J, leaving 7 bases unmatched. The CDR3 region is CASSLVLAGGLTDTQYF. DNA of the CDR3: TGTGCCAGCAGCTTAGTGCTAGCGGGGGGGCTTACAGATACGCAGTATTTT.

The chain uses TRBV7-9 and TRBJ2-7, with a tentative D call TRBD2 (7 bases). Trimming pared 7 bases from V and 6 bases from J, leaving 22 bases between. The CDR3 loop spans 15 amino acids. CDR1 and CDR2 from the germline V gene are SEHNR and FQNEAQ (reference sequence). Here the CDR3 reads CASTGRGRGGLEQYV. CDR3 nucleotide sequence: TGTGCCAGCACGGGGCGGGGGCGTGGGGGACTCGAGCAGTACGTC.

The chain uses TRBV6-6 and TRBJ2-3; 11 nucleotides match TRBD1. The V and J ends lost 8 bases and 4 bases, in that order; junction bases with no gene match: 5. The germline gives CDR1 MNHNY, CDR2 SVGAGI (reference sequence). CDR3 length: 14 residues. The CDR3 DNA sequence: TGTGCCAGCGGGCCGGGACAGGGGGCAGATACGCAGTATTTT. Its translation is CASGPGQGADTQYF.

This clone was observed once. This chain joins TRBV19 and TRBJ2-5; 8 bases align to TRBD2. V gave up 3 bases and J gave up 5 bases; unmatched junction bases: 8. In germline, CDR1 is LNHDA, CDR2 SQIVND (reference sequence). The length of the CDR3 is 15 residues. The CDR3 DNA reads as TGTGCCAGTAGTATTAGGGGACTAGGCCGGGAGACCCAGTACTTC. Protein sequence: CASSIRGLGRETQYF.

V usage is TRBV27 and J usage is TRBJ2-2; D gene unclear. The CDR3 extends over 14 amino acids. Trimming removed 10 bases from V and 4 bases from J, with 16 bases in between. Germline-derived CDR1 and CDR2 are MNHEY and SMNVEV (reference sequence). CDR3 nucleotide sequence: TGTGCCACGTCCCGCGGCCAGTCCACCGGGGAGCTGTTTTTT. It translates to CATSRGQSTGELFF.

The chain has TRBV2 and TRBJ2-1, with D possibly being TRBD2 (6 bases). V was trimmed by 9 bases and J by 11 bases, leaving 17 bases between them. Germline assignment: CDR1 SNHLY and CDR2 FYNNEI. The CDR3 consists of 12 residues. As DNA, the CDR3 is TGTGCCAGAACCCGACTAGGGGCCCAGCAGTTCTTC. Its protein product is CARTRLGAQQFF.